This T cell receptor beta chain was sequenced for a study of T-cell reconstitution after alpha-beta-depleted transplantation in children. Preparing the TCRbeta library involved the use of unique molecular identifiers. MiXCR, run by TCRdb on the PCR reads, gives a single entry per CDR3 protein. The sample carries 400,000 to 500,000 distinct CDR3 sequences, approximately 11% recorded once. With 2 bases removed from V and 1 base from J, the gap between germline ends came to 19 bases. The CDR3 has 18 residues. CDR1 is SGHDT and CDR2 is YYEEEE in the germline V gene. The sequence was collected from a human donor who donated a stem cell graft to a child with acute myeloid leukemia. The chain carries TRBV5-6 and TRBJ2-1; tentatively, D is TRBD1 or TRBD2 (5 bases each). Sequencing was performed on PBMCs from the stem cell graft donor, taken from the stem cell graft. The CDR3 sequence is CASSFFAREMGSYNEQFF. The DNA of the CDR3 is TGTGCCAGCAGCTTCTTCGCCAGGGAGATGGGGTCCTACAATGAGCAGTTCTTC.